This T cell receptor (beta chain) is from a study of blood T cell repertoires in COVID-19. Study details: Donors in the United States, Italy and Spain gave samples during acute or convalescent COVID-19. The analysed material was cDNA or gDNA that came from T cells, B-cell-depleted T cells, or PBMCs.

Authors' data handling: The assay estimated nucleated cells by amplifying reference gene primers. Method: immunoSEQ multiplex PCR; TCRdb's copy keeps in-frame clones and lacks some. Clone size and V and J calls were adopted from that table, with D and trimming inferred from the DNA. The top ten clones hold 9% to 10% of a sample with 150,000 to 200,000 clones, 88% of them seen once. The CDR3 totals 13 residues. CDR1 is GTSNPN, CDR2 SVGIG, per germline (reference sequence). The V segment lost 2 bases and the J segment 4 bases; nucleotides outside the gene matches: 2. The study assigned cohorts using participant-reported clinical history.

Source material: PBMCs or T cells enriched from blood (not recorded which). V usage is TRBV30 and J usage is TRBJ1-5; 7 nucleotides align to TRBD1. The source is a woman between 18 and 29 years old who had recovered from COVID-19. The CDR3 nucleotides are TGTGCCTGGAGTCTGACAGGGAATCAGCCCCAGCATTTT. Encoded protein: CAWSLTGNQPQHF.